The entry below describes one T cell receptor (beta chain). This entry is derived from a study of patients and donors after allogeneic stem cell transplantation. The CDR3 extends over 15 amino acids. Germline CDR1 reads DFQATT; CDR2 reads SNEGSKA (reference sequence). Trimming removed 3 bases from V and 1 base from J, with 13 bases in between. TCRdb used MiXCR to reprocess the RT-PCR reads, holding one entry per CDR3 protein. This sample has fewer than 180,000 distinct CDR3 sequences, with about 40% found just once. The genes are TRBV20-1 and TRBJ1-5; D may be TRBD1 (5 bases). The origin of this receptor is a human donor who was either an allogeneic HSCT recipient or a stem cell or donor lymphocyte infusion donor (not recorded which). It is not recorded whose cells these are; they may come from a transplant donor. Material: blood, either unsorted or a sorted T cell fraction (not recorded which). The CDR3 is CSARRGDASNQPQHF. CDR3 coding DNA: TGCAGTGCTAGGCGGGGGGACGCAAGCAATCAGCCCCAGCATTTT.